The T cell receptor (beta chain) under discussion was sequenced for a study of cytomegalovirus exposure and HLA in healthy donors. In the study overall: The study's early data release held tens of millions of unique TCRs from HLA-typed donors. General observations from the study: TCR beta chain V- and J-gene trimming was linked, in a later analysis, to a missense variant in DCLRE1C. In a later analysis, HLA-associated beta chains showed higher expansion and lower generation probabilities than comparable chains. Among TCR sequences, most were rare, though some public TCRs appeared in many donors.

A multiplex PCR was run with 60 Vbeta primers and 13 Jbeta primers. Measured with immunoSEQ multiplex PCR; TCRdb has only the in-frame clones, and not every one. The repertoire holds some 150,000 clones, with 70% to 90% as singletons. Remarks on this clone: Its specificity is unknown.

The sample comprised PBMCs. This clonotype was obtained from a woman aged 25-40 years in good health and CMV-seronegative.

The CDR3 region has the DNA TGTGCCTGGAGATATTTCGGGACACTGGGAACAGATACGCAGTATTTT. Its protein product is CAWRYFGTLGTDTQYF. The rearrangement joins TRBV30 to TRBJ2-3; weak D call: TRBD1 (6 bases). This CDR3 comprises 16 residues. V was trimmed by 3 bases and J by 3 bases, leaving 19 bases between them. Germline V gene lookup returns CDR1 GTSNPN and CDR2 SVGIG (reference sequence).